These 5 T cell receptor beta chains share one sample of origin, sequenced in a study of read filtering for tumor transcriptome and immune sequencing. From 400 to 450 ng of RNA, a library with molecular barcoded alpha/delta and beta/gamma adaptors was made. TCRdb recomputed calls from the reads with MiXCR, one row per CDR3 protein. In the table there are approximately 140,000 distinct CDR3 sequences, over 10% of which are singletons. Specimen: a population of CD138-negative cells sorted from bone marrow. The receptors derive from a donor older than 35 with multiple myeloma.

This clonotype has at least ten counts. The J gene is TRBJ2-3, the V gene TRBV18; 14 bases are shared with TRBD2. The trim removed 6 bases at V and 4 bases at J, leaving 3 bases unmatched. This CDR3 is built from 15 residues. The germline V gene has CDR1 KGHSH and CDR2 LQKENI. The CDR3 loop reads CASSPGLAGADTQYF. The CDR3, as DNA: TGTGCCAGCTCCCCGGGACTAGCGGGAGCAGATACGCAGTATTTT.

This clonotype has a count of ten or more. This chain links TRBV6-2 or TRBV6-3 with TRBJ2-7; 15 bases agree with TRBD2. The CDR3 totals 21 residues. Germline CDR1 is MNHEY and CDR2 is SVGEGT. The ends lost 4 bases at V and 4 bases at J; junction bases unmatched: 20. The CDR3: CASSFTKRRGTSGRFDYEQYF. The CDR3 DNA reads TGTGCCAGCAGTTTCACTAAGCGACGTGGGACTAGCGGGAGGTTTGATTACGAGCAGTACTTC.

This clonotype was detected ten times or more. The CDR3 protein is CASSGLAGVDPNEQFF. DNA of the CDR3: TGTGCCAGCAGCGGACTAGCGGGAGTAGATCCGAATGAGCAGTTCTTC. The J gene is TRBJ2-1, the V gene TRBV13; 13 bases align to TRBD2. The germline V gene has CDR1 PRHDT and CDR2 FYEKMQ (reference sequence). J gave up 7 bases and V 5 bases, and 8 bases lay outside the gene matches. This CDR3 spans 16 amino acids.

This clonotype has a handful of counts. The chain links TRBV3-1 to TRBJ2-3; the match to TRBD1 covers 9 bases. The CDR3 is 15 residues long. V lost 5 bases, J lost 2 bases, and 5 bases stayed unmatched. The germline V gene has CDR1 LGHDT and CDR2 YNNKEL (reference sequence). The CDR3 DNA reads as TGTGCCAGCAGCTCATGGGACAGGGACACAGATACGCAGTATTTT. Its protein product is CASSSWDRDTDTQYF.

This clonotype was seen at least ten times. The J gene is TRBJ2-3, the V gene TRBV19; maybe TRBD2 (7 bases). Between the trimmed V and J ends, which lost 5 bases and 1 base, there was a span of 16 bases. The V gene's germline CDR1 is LNHDA and CDR2 SQIVND (reference sequence). CDR3 length: 16 residues. CDR3 sequence (DNA): TGTGCCAGTAGTGGGCCTCCGGGGGGCGGCACAGATACGCAGTATTTT. The encoded protein is CASSGPPGGGTDTQYF.